The rows below give T cell receptor beta chains drawn from one sample of a study of cytomegalovirus exposure and HLA in healthy donors. Sequencing was performed with immunoSEQ multiplex PCR; in TCRdb, only in-frame clones are kept and a portion is missing. This listing includes tens of thousands of clones. The sequenced material came from PBMCs. These receptor sequences come from a female donor in good health and CMV-seronegative. Each CDR3 is given with its conserved first and last residue. D genes are given only for firm matches.

CDR3 DNA: TGTGCCAGCAGCCCCCACGAGGGCAGGATCCCCTCACCCCTCCACTTT
CDR3 protein: CASSPHEGRIPSPLHF
V gene: TRBV9
J gene: TRBJ1-6
D gene: NA

CDR3 DNA: TGTGCCAGCAGCTTGACGGGAGGAGAGACCGGGGAGCTGTTTTTT
CDR3 protein: CASSLTGGETGELFF
V gene: TRBV13
J gene: TRBJ2-2
D gene: TRBD2

CDR3 DNA: TGTGCCAGCAGCTTACGGGGGGCTCGTAATCAGCCCCAGCATTTT
CDR3 protein: CASSLRGARNQPQHF
V gene: TRBV7-2
J gene: TRBJ1-5
D gene: NA

CDR3 DNA: TGCGCCAGCAGCTCAAATCCCCTAAGAGAGCCAAACACTGAAGCTTTCTTT
CDR3 protein: CASSSNPLREPNTEAFF
V gene: TRBV5-1
J gene: TRBJ1-1
D gene: NA

CDR3 DNA: TGTGCCTGGGCTGAGTGGACTAGCGGGGGGGCCTGGCAGTACTTC
CDR3 protein: CAWAEWTSGGAWQYF
V gene: TRBV30
J gene: TRBJ2-7
D gene: TRBD2

CDR3 DNA: TGTGCCAGCAGCCGGGGACACTACGGGTCCTCCTCCGAGCAGTACTTC
CDR3 protein: CASSRGHYGSSSEQYF
V gene: TRBV7-2
J gene: TRBJ2-7
D gene: NA

CDR3 DNA: TGTGCCAGCAGCTTCGGGACAGGGGGCACTGAAGCTTTCTTT
CDR3 protein: CASSFGTGGTEAFF
V gene: TRBV11-1
J gene: TRBJ1-1
D gene: TRBD1

CDR3 DNA: TGTGCCAGCAGCTTCGGGACTAGCGGGAGGGCATTAACAGATACGCAGTATTTT
CDR3 protein: CASSFGTSGRALTDTQYF
V gene: TRBV5-4
J gene: TRBJ2-3
D gene: TRBD2

CDR3 DNA: TGTGCCTGGAGACTGGTGGGGAGTGCCGGGGAGCTGTTTTTT
CDR3 protein: CAWRLVGSAGELFF
V gene: TRBV30
J gene: TRBJ2-2
D gene: NA

CDR3 DNA: TGTGCCAGCAGCGCCCAGCCAGCGCGAGCTTTCTTT
CDR3 protein: CASSAQPARAFF
V gene: TRBV11-3
J gene: TRBJ1-1
D gene: NA

CDR3 DNA: TGTGCCAGCAGTTGGCAGGGCAATCCTAACTATGGCTACACCTTC
CDR3 protein: CASSWQGNPNYGYTF
V gene: TRBV6-5
J gene: TRBJ1-2
D gene: NA

CDR3 DNA: TGCGCCAGCAGCTTTTTCCCAGACAGCCCTAATGAAAAACTGTTTTTT
CDR3 protein: CASSFFPDSPNEKLFF
V gene: TRBV5-1
J gene: TRBJ1-4
D gene: NA

CDR3 DNA: TGTGCCAGCACCTTGGACAGGGTGAACACTGAAGCTTTCTTT
CDR3 protein: CASTLDRVNTEAFF
V gene: TRBV6-5
J gene: TRBJ1-1
D gene: TRBD1

CDR3 DNA: TGTGCCAGCAGCGTCGGGTCTAGCGGGAGGTACGAGCAGTACTTC
CDR3 protein: CASSVGSSGRYEQYF
V gene: TRBV2
J gene: TRBJ2-7
D gene: TRBD2

CDR3 DNA: TGTGCCAGCAGCTTAAGCCAGGGCCCGACCAACACTGAAGCTTTCTTT
CDR3 protein: CASSLSQGPTNTEAFF
V gene: TRBV11-2
J gene: TRBJ1-1
D gene: NA

CDR3 DNA: TGTGCCTGGAATCGGGGGAATGGGGAAAAACTGTTTTTT
CDR3 protein: CAWNRGNGEKLFF
V gene: TRBV30
J gene: TRBJ1-4
D gene: NA

CDR3 DNA: TGTGCCTGGAGTGTGCCAGGGAAGGACACCGGGGAGCTGTTTTTT
CDR3 protein: CAWSVPGKDTGELFF
V gene: TRBV30
J gene: TRBJ2-2
D gene: NA

CDR3 DNA: TGTGCCAGCAGCCCCGGGACAAATTCCTACAATGAGCAGTTCTTC
CDR3 protein: CASSPGTNSYNEQFF
V gene: TRBV7-9
J gene: TRBJ2-1
D gene: NA

CDR3 DNA: TGTGCCAGCTCACCACTTAATCACTCCCCGAACACTGAAGCTTTCTTT
CDR3 protein: CASSPLNHSPNTEAFF
V gene: TRBV18
J gene: TRBJ1-1
D gene: NA

CDR3 DNA: TGCGCCAGCAGCCCGGGACAGGGTGTCTACGAGCAGTACTTC
CDR3 protein: CASSPGQGVYEQYF
V gene: TRBV4-3
J gene: TRBJ2-7
D gene: TRBD1

CDR3 DNA: TGTGCCAGCACCCACAGGGGGCATGGCACTGAAGCTTTCTTT
CDR3 protein: CASTHRGHGTEAFF
V gene: TRBV6-6
J gene: TRBJ1-1
D gene: TRBD1

CDR3 DNA: TGTGCCAGCACCCAACGCGGGTATAACAATGAGCAGTTCTTC
CDR3 protein: CASTQRGYNNEQFF
V gene: TRBV28
J gene: TRBJ2-1
D gene: NA

CDR3 DNA: TGTGCCAGCAGCCAATTGGACAGGGGGGGAGGCTACACCTTC
CDR3 protein: CASSQLDRGGGYTF
V gene: TRBV4-2
J gene: TRBJ1-2
D gene: TRBD1

CDR3 DNA: TGCGCCAGCAGCTTATCACTGGGCTACTACGAGCAGTACTTC
CDR3 protein: CASSLSLGYYEQYF
V gene: TRBV5-1
J gene: TRBJ2-7
D gene: NA

CDR3 DNA: TGTGCCAGCGGACAGAACTATGGCTACACCTTC
CDR3 protein: CASGQNYGYTF
V gene: TRBV25-1
J gene: TRBJ1-2
D gene: NA

CDR3 DNA: TGCGCCAGCAGCCAAGAGTATTCGGGACTAGACCAAGAGAACCAGTACTTC
CDR3 protein: CASSQEYSGLDQENQYF
V gene: TRBV4-1
J gene: TRBJ2-5
D gene: TRBD2

CDR3 DNA: TGCGCCAGCAGCATGACAGGCAACAGAAACACCATATATTTT
CDR3 protein: CASSMTGNRNTIYF
V gene: TRBV5-1
J gene: TRBJ1-3
D gene: NA

CDR3 DNA: TGCGCCAGCAGGGGCCAGGACATTCAGTACTTC
CDR3 protein: CASRGQDIQYF
V gene: TRBV5-1
J gene: TRBJ2-4
D gene: NA

CDR3 DNA: TGCAGCGTTGAAGGGGGGGTAAACACTGAAGCTTTCTTT
CDR3 protein: CSVEGGVNTEAFF
V gene: TRBV29-1
J gene: TRBJ1-1
D gene: NA